This T cell receptor (beta chain) stems from a study of cytomegalovirus exposure and HLA in healthy donors. With 60 Vbeta and 13 Jbeta primers, the PCR was carried out. Libraries were prepared by immunoSEQ multiplex PCR; TCRdb keeps only in-frame clonotypes and omits some of them. The sample carries 150,000 to 200,000 clones, approximately 72% recorded once. The CDR3 totals 14 residues. CDR1 is MDHEN and CDR2 is SYDVKM in the germline V gene. V gave up 2 bases and J gave up 2 bases, with 9 bases separating them. The sample was PBMCs. This TCR was sampled from a man aged 50-60 years in good health and CMV-seronegative. The chain carries TRBV28 and TRBJ1-1; no firm D call. CDR3 nucleotide sequence: TGTGCCAGCAGTTTACCTACGGTTAACACTGAAGCTTTCTTT. It yields the protein CASSLPTVNTEAFF.